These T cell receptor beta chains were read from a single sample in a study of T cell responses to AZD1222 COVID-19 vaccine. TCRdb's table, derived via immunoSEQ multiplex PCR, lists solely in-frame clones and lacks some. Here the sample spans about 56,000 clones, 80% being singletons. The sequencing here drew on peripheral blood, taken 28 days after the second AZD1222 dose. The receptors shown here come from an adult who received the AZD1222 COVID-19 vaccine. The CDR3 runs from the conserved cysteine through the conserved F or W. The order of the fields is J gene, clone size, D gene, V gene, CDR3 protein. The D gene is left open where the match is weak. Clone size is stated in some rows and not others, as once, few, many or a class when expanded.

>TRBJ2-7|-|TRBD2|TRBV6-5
CASNSGTSSSYEQYF
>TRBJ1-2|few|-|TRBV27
CASSLTGPAGGYTF
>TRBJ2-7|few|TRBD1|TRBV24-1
CATSDGGQGAREQYF
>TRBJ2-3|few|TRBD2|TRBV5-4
CASSSSGSDLDTQYF
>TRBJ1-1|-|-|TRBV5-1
CASSLGGAANTEAFF
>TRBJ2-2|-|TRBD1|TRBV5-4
CASSLDRGRLGELFF
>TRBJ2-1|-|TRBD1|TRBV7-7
CASSAFLGQGFSEQFF
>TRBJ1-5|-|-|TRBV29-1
CSVSTGPNQPQHF
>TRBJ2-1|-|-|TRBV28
CASSLDWNEQFF
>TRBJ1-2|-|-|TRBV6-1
CASSDGRVYGYTF
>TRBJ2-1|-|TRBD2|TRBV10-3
CAISPGLAAYNEQFF
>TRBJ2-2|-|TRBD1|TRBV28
CASVPGGPGTGELFF
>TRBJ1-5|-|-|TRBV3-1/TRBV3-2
CASSQEGGNQPQHF
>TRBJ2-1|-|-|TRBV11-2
CASSPSGLTNEQFF
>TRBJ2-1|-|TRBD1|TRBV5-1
CASSYPGQGVEQFF
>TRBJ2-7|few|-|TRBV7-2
CASSLDTGASYEQYF
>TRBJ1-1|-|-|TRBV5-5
CASSQQGNTEAFF
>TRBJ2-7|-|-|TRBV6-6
CASNDVGIDEQYF
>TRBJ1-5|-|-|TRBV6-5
CASSQSFLGSQPQHF
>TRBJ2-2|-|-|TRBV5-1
CASSFTGSTGELFF
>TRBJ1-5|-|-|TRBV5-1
CASSLLGLGQPQHF
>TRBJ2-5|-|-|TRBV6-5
CASKTGTETQYF
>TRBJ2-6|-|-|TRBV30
CAWIRGSPSGANVLTF